Included here is one T cell receptor (beta chain) sequence, with context. TCRdb ran MiXCR on the RACE reads and lists one entry per CDR3 protein. The profile shows over 300,000 distinct CDR3 sequences, about 5.1% of them singletons. The entry originates in a study of human T cells and chemical hapten exposure. In the study overall: For sensitization, 2% DPC was applied to an approximately 2 cm by approximately 2 cm patch of upper inner arm skin.

Time point described: pre-sensitization, week 0. This sample's treatment: therapeutic diphenylcyclopropenone sensitization with weekly scalp DPC. The CDR3 totals 15 residues. V was trimmed by 3 bases and J by 4 bases, leaving 16 bases between them. Germline-derived CDR1 and CDR2 are MGHRA and YSYEKL. Sequenced material: whole blood, taken in connection with sensitization to the hapten diphenylcyclopropenone (DPC). This chain connects TRBV4-1 to TRBJ2-7; D assignment may be TRBD1 or TRBD2 (5 bases each). The clonotype comes from a woman aged 50 to 65 with alopecia areata. Some clones in this sample may be carry-over from other donors' samples. CDR3 amino acids: CASSQPGRTMYEQYF. In DNA, the CDR3 is TGCGCCAGCAGCCAGCCGGGACGAACTATGTACGAGCAGTACTTC.